Sequencing of this TCR beta chain was carried out in a study of blood T cell repertoires in COVID-19. How the authors handled the data: Scientists estimated how many nucleated cells there were by amplifying reference gene primers. The repertoire was sequenced with immunoSEQ multiplex PCR; TCRdb's copy has only in-frame clones and lacks some. That table furnishes V, J and clone size, whereas the DNA furnished D and trimming. The data contain roughly 50,000 clones, around 92% of them seen just once; the ten biggest clones take up over 15%. Trimming at V came to 5 bases and at J to 3 bases, leaving 13 bases not matched to a gene. Per the germline V gene, CDR1 is SGHVS and CDR2 is FQNEAQ. This CDR3 is built from 16 residues.

The receptor comes from a human donor in a cohort sampled during active COVID-19. The source material was peripheral blood. The chain carries TRBV7-8 and TRBJ2-7, with 7 bases aligning to TRBD2. The CDR3 here is CASSLRGSGVVYEQYF. DNA of the CDR3: TGTGCCAGCAGCCTTCGAGGGAGCGGGGTTGTCTACGAGCAGTACTTC.